This T cell receptor beta chain was found in a study of human thymus T cells (dated by TCRdb to about 2020). For the wider study: The study described the TCR alpha and beta repertoires in under ten infant thymus samples and a few matching peripheral blood samples. Donor ages ranging from about 6 to 250 days were recorded, and five to seven male and a couple of female infants were included in the cohort. The study at large found these results: On average, about 800,000 unique TCRB clonotypes were obtained from thymus samples, compared with 80,000 to 85,000 from blood samples. The related research reported highly overlapping thymic TCR repertoires among unrelated individuals. V and J gene segment usage appeared biased in both thymic and peripheral blood repertoires.

Concerning this clone: What this receptor recognizes is not known. No base qualities exist here, and no much larger clone lies one base off it.

The thymus tissue came from surgical resects taken out during corrective cardiac surgery. Immunologically healthy infants undergoing open corrective cardiac surgery for congenital heart defects in Finland were used as donors. Thymocytes were freed from the tissue by mechanical means and kept at -70 degrees C as pellets of 10-30 million cells. Genomic DNA was extracted from frozen cell pellets with a QIAsymphony instrument. Cut back by 3 bases and 7 bases, the V and J ends lie 15 bases apart. Reading from cysteine to phenylalanine, the CDR3 counts 14 amino acids. The retained sequence is limited to the CDR3, 42 bases, with the frame set at the first base. The CDR1 and CDR2 encoded by the germline V gene are LGHNA and YSLEER. The immunoSEQ multiplex PCR assay was used to amplify the TCRB and TCRAD loci from a standardized quantity of quality-controlled genomic DNA. The amplicons spanned the V(D)J region and were long enough to cover the CDR3 and allow V and J genes to be identified. The amplicons were sequenced on an Illumina platform via the commercial immunoSEQ service. The published analysis was carried out like this. Primer bias and sequencing errors were corrected as previously described, and TCRAD and TCRB definitions were based on the IMGT database. The repertoires were analysed using immunoSEQ Analyzer 3.0 and VDJTools for basic statistics, V/J segment usage, diversity estimates, rarefaction and pairwise overlap. Diversity was estimated with Chao1, ChaoE, Efron-Thisted, Shannon and inverse Simpson indices, and also on datasets down-sampled to the smallest sample. Repertoire overlap was assessed by strict matching of CDR3 nucleotide sequence, V gene and J gene, and clustering was done by Jaccard-based multidimensional scaling. Entries here come from immuneACCESS through TCRdb and include only in-frame sequences with V and J called. Some clones fail to appear in such tables; in the studies checked, an unresolved V gene covers under half of the shortfall, and the cause of the remainder is unknown. For V, J and clone size, that table is used; D and trimming come from the DNA. The sample data list more than 70,000 clones, and roughly 96% of these were observed just once. Approximately 0.03% of the sample belongs to the ten largest clones.

The sequence was collected from a boy less than two years old with a congenital heart defect but otherwise immunologically healthy. Sequences were obtained from thymus tissue. The V and J segments used are TRBV4-3 and TRBJ2-5, with the D segment identity uncertain. This receptor has the CDR3 CASSHSWNKTTQYF. Read as DNA, the sequence is TGCGCCAGCAGCCACTCATGGAACAAGACGACCCAGTACTTC.